These 20 T cell receptor beta chains came from one sample sequenced in a study of blood T cell repertoires in COVID-19. Method: immunoSEQ multiplex PCR; TCRdb's copy keeps in-frame clones and lacks some. The data hold 250,000 to 300,000 clones, with over 75% observed a single time. Input material: peripheral blood. The receptors shown here come from a woman aged 55-69 years with acute or convalescent COVID-19.

This clone was seen once. V gene TRBV2 combines with J gene TRBJ1-4; D gene uncertain. Germline CDR1 is SNHLY and CDR2 is FYNNEI. The V gene lost 3 bases and the J gene lost 4 bases, with 12 bases spanning the gap. CDR3 length: 15 amino acids. The CDR3 DNA follows: TGTGCCAGCAGTGAGGTAGAGGAGATTAATGAAAAACTGTTTTTT. This translates into CASSEVEEINEKLFF.

The chain joins TRBV3-1 (or the pseudogene TRBV3-2) to TRBJ2-7; D is uncertain. V lost 3 bases and J 3 bases, leaving 24 bases between the germline ends. The CDR3 runs 18 residues. Germline lookup yields CDR1 LGHDT and CDR2 YNNKEL (reference sequence). CDR3 sequence reads: CASSQPRQVSGGRYEQYF. CDR3 in DNA: TGTGCCAGCAGCCAGCCCCGGCAAGTTTCTGGCGGTCGCTACGAGCAGTACTTC.

V usage is TRBV20-1 and J usage is TRBJ1-5; 10 nucleotides line up with TRBD1. The CDR3 is 14 amino acids. V was clipped by 3 bases and J by 7 bases; unmatched bases: 6. Germline CDR1 reads DFQATT; CDR2 reads SNEGSKA (reference sequence). This CDR3 is CSASLGTGDQPQHF. The CDR3 DNA reads TGCAGTGCTAGTCTCGGGACAGGGGACCAGCCCCAGCATTTT.

V usage is TRBV9 and J usage is TRBJ1-5; weak D call: TRBD1 (5 bases). Germline V CDR1 and CDR2: SGDLS, YYNGEE. The germline V and J ends were trimmed by 7 bases and 9 bases, with 14 bases remaining between them. The CDR3 is made up of 12 amino acids. The chain's CDR3 is CASGRGGWPQHF. The CDR3 DNA is TGTGCCAGCGGCCGGGGGGGGTGGCCCCAGCATTTT.

This clone was seen more than once but under ten times. V and J are TRBV5-1 and TRBJ2-1, with 9 bases fitting TRBD2. CDR1 is SGHRS and CDR2 is YFSETQ in the germline V gene. The V gene end was trimmed by 4 bases and the J gene end by 1 base; junction bases not matched to a gene: 12. CDR3 size: 18 residues. CDR3 bases: TGCGCCAGCAGCCATACATTGATGCGGGAGGGATCCTACAATGAGCAGTTCTTC. It codes for CASSHTLMREGSYNEQFF.

The chain carries TRBV7-2 and TRBJ1-5; TRBD1 aligns across 8 bases. V trimming: 2 bases; J trimming: 4 bases; junction bases outside the gene matches: 4. The CDR3 is 15 residues long. From germline, CDR1 is SGHTA and CDR2 FQGNSA. The CDR3 coding sequence is TGTGCCAGCAGCTTACAGGGGGCATTGAATCAGCCCCAGCATTTT. Translation gives CASSLQGALNQPQHF.

The genes are TRBV4-1 and TRBJ2-7, with TRBD2 identical over 8 bases. The V gene end was trimmed by 4 bases and the J gene end by 3 bases; junction bases not matched to a gene: 11. The CDR3 is made up of 16 amino acids. CDR1 is MGHRA, CDR2 YSYEKL, per germline. The CDR3 region has the DNA TGCGCCAGCAGCCCCCTCGGGGGGGCCTTGCACTACGAGCAGTACTTC. Translation gives CASSPLGGALHYEQYF.

This chain links TRBV7-2 with TRBJ2-5, with TRBD2 matching 11 bases. Germline V lookup: CDR1 SGHTA, CDR2 FQGNSA. With 1 base clipped from V and 5 bases from J, the junction kept 12 bases outside the gene matches. This CDR3 has 18 residues. CDR3 amino acids: CASSLVPSGGYPIETQYF. The CDR3, as DNA: TGTGCCAGCAGCTTAGTCCCTAGCGGGGGGTACCCCATTGAGACCCAGTACTTC. Combining the CDR3 with reference TRBV7-2 and TRBJ2-5 gives the whole variable domain GAGVSQSPSNKVTEKGKDVELRCDPISGHTALYWYRQSLGQGLEFLIYFQGNSAPDKSGLPSDRFSAERTGGSVSTLTIQRTQQEDSAVYLCASSLVPSGGYPIETQYFGPGTRLLVL.

V usage is TRBV11-2 and J usage is TRBJ2-3; tentative D call: TRBD2 (5 bases). Germline loops: CDR1 SGHAT, CDR2 FQNNGV. The CDR3 is 12 amino acids. Deletions cut 6 bases from V and 2 bases from J, with 6 bases between. The CDR3 nucleotides are TGTGCCAGCAGTCGGGACACAGATACGCAGTATTTT. It yields the protein CASSRDTDTQYF.

The genes are TRBV7-8 and TRBJ2-5; 8 bases fit TRBD2. Germline CDR1 SGHVS, CDR2 FQNEAQ. The ends lost 1 base at V and 7 bases at J; junction bases unmatched: 14. This CDR3 has 17 residues. CDR3 sequence reads: CASSLVATAAGGRTQYF. The CDR3 DNA is TGTGCCAGCAGCTTAGTTGCTACGGCGGCGGGGGGCAGGACCCAGTACTTC. The variable domain in full, completed from reference TRBV7-8 and TRBJ2-5, reads GAGVSQSPRYKVAKRGQDVALRCDPISGHVSLFWYQQALGQGPEFLTYFQNEAQLDKSGLPSDRFFAERPEGSVSTLKIQRTQQEDSAVYLCASSLVATAAGGRTQYFGPGTRLLVL.

The rearrangement joins TRBV4-1 to TRBJ1-3; possibly TRBD1 for D (5 bases). V lost 7 bases and J 1 base, leaving 14 bases between the germline ends. The germline V gene encodes CDR1 MGHRA and CDR2 YSYEKL. The CDR3 sequence is 15 residues long. Here the CDR3 DNA reads TGCGCCAGCAACGAAGAAGGGGTGTCTGGAAACACCATATATTTT. Residues: CASNEEGVSGNTIYF.

This chain links TRBV3-1 (or the pseudogene TRBV3-2) with TRBJ1-4; D is undetermined. The length of the CDR3 is 12 residues. V was clipped by 5 bases and J by 7 bases, with 8 bases between them. CDR1 LGHDT and CDR2 YNNKEL come from the germline V gene (reference sequence). The CDR3: CASSSEGEKLFF. The DNA of the CDR3 is TGTGCCAGCAGCTCCGAGGGTGAAAAACTGTTTTTT.

This clone was seen a single time. The genes are TRBV5-1 and TRBJ2-1; D perhaps matches TRBD2 (5 bases). The CDR3 length is 15 residues. V gave up 2 bases and J gave up 0 bases, with 9 bases separating them. CDR1 is SGHRS and CDR2 is YFSETQ in the germline V gene. DNA for the CDR3: TGCGCCAGCAGCTTAGAGGGTAGCTCCTACAATGAGCAGTTCTTC. This translates into CASSLEGSSYNEQFF.

The chain links TRBV7-2 to TRBJ2-1; 10 bases fit TRBD2. V trimming: 10 bases; J trimming: 5 bases; junction bases outside the gene matches: 11. The CDR3 is 15 amino acids. Germline V gene sequence: CDR1 SGHTA, CDR2 FQGNSA. The CDR3: CATQAGGRSHNEQFF. Written as DNA, the CDR3 is TGTGCCACCCAAGCGGGAGGGCGGTCGCACAATGAGCAGTTCTTC.

This clone was detected once. The chain joins TRBV4-2 to TRBJ1-3; 8 nucleotides match TRBD1. The length of the CDR3 is 15 residues. Germline assignment: CDR1 LGHNA and CDR2 YNFKEQ. Trimming at V came to 4 bases and at J to 3 bases, leaving 5 bases not matched to a gene. The CDR3 nucleotides are TGTGCCAGCAGCCTGATGACAGGGGATGGAAACACCATATATTTT. It encodes CASSLMTGDGNTIYF.

V gene TRBV6-5 combines with J gene TRBJ1-2; 8 bases line up with TRBD1. The CDR3 runs to 12 residues. Germline V gives CDR1 MNHEY, CDR2 SVGAGI. V lost 11 bases, J lost 3 bases, and 5 bases stayed unmatched. The CDR3: CAVQQGDYGYTF. The CDR3 DNA reads TGTGCCGTGCAACAGGGGGACTATGGCTACACCTTC.

The chain recombines TRBV30 with TRBJ2-1, with 7 bases matching TRBD2. CDR1 is GTSNPN, CDR2 SVGIG, per germline (reference sequence). The CDR3 extends over 12 amino acids. V shed 0 bases, J shed 10 bases, and the junction held 3 bases outside the gene matches. The CDR3 protein is CAWSVRAGEQFF. DNA for the CDR3: TGTGCCTGGAGTGTACGAGCGGGGGAGCAGTTCTTC.

The CDR3 loop is CASSTDRGVLETQYF. CDR3 in DNA: TGTGCCAGCAGTACGGACAGGGGGGTGTTAGAGACCCAGTACTTC. The chain links TRBV28 to TRBJ2-5, with TRBD1 matching 10 bases. The CDR3 covers 15 residues. Trimming cost V 5 bases and J 4 bases; bases outside gene matches: 7. The germline gives CDR1 MDHEN, CDR2 SYDVKM.

This chain joins TRBV6-5 and TRBJ2-1, with 7 bases matching TRBD2. CDR1 and CDR2 (germline): MNHEY, SVGAGI. J gave up 8 bases and V 6 bases, and 7 bases lay outside the gene matches. The CDR3 runs to 13 residues. CDR3 sequence (DNA): TGTGCCAGCAGACCTCTAGCGGTCGATGAGCAGTTCTTC. This translates into CASRPLAVDEQFF.

CDR3 sequence reads: CASSSDSSGYTF. The CDR3 nucleotides read TGTGCCAGCAGCTCCGACAGTAGTGGCTACACCTTC. The chain couples TRBV7-9 to TRBJ1-2; maybe TRBD1 (5 bases). Trimming left V 4 bases short and J 7 bases short, with 10 bases between. From germline, CDR1 is SEHNR and CDR2 FQNEAQ (reference sequence). The length of the CDR3 is 12 residues.